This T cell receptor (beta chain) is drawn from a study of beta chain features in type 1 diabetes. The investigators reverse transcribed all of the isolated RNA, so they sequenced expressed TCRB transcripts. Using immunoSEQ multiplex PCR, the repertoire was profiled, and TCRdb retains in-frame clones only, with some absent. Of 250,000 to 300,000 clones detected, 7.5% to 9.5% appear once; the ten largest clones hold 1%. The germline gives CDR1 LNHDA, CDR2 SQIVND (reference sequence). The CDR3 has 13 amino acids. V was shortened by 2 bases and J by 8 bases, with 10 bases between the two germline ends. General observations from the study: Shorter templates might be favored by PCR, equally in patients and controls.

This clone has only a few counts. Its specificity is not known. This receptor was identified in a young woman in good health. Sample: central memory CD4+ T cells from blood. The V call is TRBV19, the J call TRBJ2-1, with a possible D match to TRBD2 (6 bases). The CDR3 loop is CASSIRLEYEQFF. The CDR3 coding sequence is TGTGCCAGTAGTATACGACTAGAATATGAGCAGTTCTTC. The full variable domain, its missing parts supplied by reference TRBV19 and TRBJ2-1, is DGGITQSPKYLFRKEGQNVTLSCEQNLNHDAMYWYRQDPGQGLRLIYYSQIVNDFQKGDIAEGYSVSREKKESFPLTVTSAQKNPTAFYLCASSIRLEYEQFFGPGTRLTVL.